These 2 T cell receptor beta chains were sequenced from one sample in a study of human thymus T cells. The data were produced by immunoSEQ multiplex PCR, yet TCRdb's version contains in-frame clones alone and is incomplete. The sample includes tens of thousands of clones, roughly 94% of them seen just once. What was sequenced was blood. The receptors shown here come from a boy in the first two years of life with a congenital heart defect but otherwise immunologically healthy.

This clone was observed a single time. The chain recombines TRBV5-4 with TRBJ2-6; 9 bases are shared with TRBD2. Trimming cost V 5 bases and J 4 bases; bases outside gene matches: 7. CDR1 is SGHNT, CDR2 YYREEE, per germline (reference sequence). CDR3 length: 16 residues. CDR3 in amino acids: CASSSAGGQGANVLTF. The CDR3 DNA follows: TGTGCCAGCAGTTCCGCGGGGGGGCAAGGGGCCAACGTCCTGACTTTC.

The CDR3 bases are TGCGCCAGCAGTGAGTCTGGACCTAAGGTGTACGAGCAGTACTTC. Translating it yields CASSESGPKVYEQYF. The V gene is TRBV10-1, the J gene TRBJ2-7, with no clear D. This CDR3 is 15 amino acids long. Deletions cut 0 bases from V and 4 bases from J, with 13 bases between. Germline V gene sequence: CDR1 WNHNN, CDR2 SYGVQD (reference sequence).